The 3 T cell receptor beta chains below were found in one sample sequenced in a study of vaccination effects on CD4 cells after COVID-19. Their target antigens are unknown. Method: immunoSEQ multiplex PCR; TCRdb's copy keeps in-frame clones and lacks some. Among 68,000 or so clones listed, under 90% were seen once. Sequencing was preceded by expansion of antigen-specific CD4+ T cells with viral peptide pools in the ViraFEST assay. CD4+ T cells were isolated after less than 13 days of culture. According to the study, vaccine recipients showed no prior SARS-CoV-2 infection and negative nucleocapsid antibodies. The starting material was CD4+ T cells from PBMCs cultured with SARS-CoV-2 spike peptides, obtained before COVID-19 vaccination. The source of these receptors is a human donor who received a COVID-19 vaccine.

V is TRBV5-1 and J is TRBJ2-2, with TRBD1 identical over 7 bases. The junction had 7 bases not matched to a gene; V was cut back by 0 bases and J by 5 bases. The CDR3 consists of 16 residues. Per the germline V gene, CDR1 is SGHRS and CDR2 is YFSETQ. Written as DNA, the CDR3 is TGCGCCAGCAGCTTGGAAGGGGGCGGAAGTACCGGGGAGCTGTTTTTT. Amino acids: CASSLEGGGSTGELFF.

This chain uses TRBV4-3 with TRBJ2-6; D is unresolved. The CDR3 has 16 residues. V lost 0 bases to trimming and J lost 1 base, with 7 bases between them. Germline assignment: CDR1 LGHNA and CDR2 YSLEER. CDR3 DNA: TGCGCCAGCAGCCAAGATCTGGGGTCTGGGGCCAACGTCCTGACTTTC. Translated: CASSQDLGSGANVLTF.

The chain combines TRBV21-1 with TRBJ2-2; the DNA was not used to check the table's D call, TRBD1. TRBV21-1 is shown as a pseudogene. CDR3 length: 15 residues. In nucleotides, the CDR3 is TGTGCCAGCAGCAAAGTCTCCAGAAACACCGGGGAGCTGTTTTTT. It encodes CASSKVSRNTGELFF.